This TCR beta chain was documented in a study of T cells after yellow fever vaccination. Germline-derived CDR1 and CDR2 are SEHNR and FQNEAQ (reference sequence). This CDR3 region has 16 residues. Between the trimmed V and J ends, which lost 5 bases and 4 bases, there was a span of 18 bases. This clonotype has a handful of counts. The antigen is not known. Study results and caveats: Post-booster reappearance was seen for most primary-vaccination clones (roughly 96% CD4, 80% to 90% CD8). When the response was secondary, it was weaker but reached its peak faster, day 5 versus 15.

TCRdb recomputed calls from the 5' RACE reads with MiXCR, one row per CDR3 protein. The sample lists some 320,000 distinct CDR3 sequences, approximately 9% occurring once. The rearrangement links TRBV7-9 to TRBJ2-1; D assignment may be TRBD1 or TRBD2 (5 bases each). The source of this sequence is a young man who received the YFV17D yellow fever vaccine. Material: PBMCs, obtained on the day of the first yellow fever vaccination. The CDR3: CASSRGDGGLYNEQFF. The CDR3 nucleotides read TGTGCCAGCAGCAGAGGGGACGGCGGATTGTACAATGAGCAGTTCTTC.